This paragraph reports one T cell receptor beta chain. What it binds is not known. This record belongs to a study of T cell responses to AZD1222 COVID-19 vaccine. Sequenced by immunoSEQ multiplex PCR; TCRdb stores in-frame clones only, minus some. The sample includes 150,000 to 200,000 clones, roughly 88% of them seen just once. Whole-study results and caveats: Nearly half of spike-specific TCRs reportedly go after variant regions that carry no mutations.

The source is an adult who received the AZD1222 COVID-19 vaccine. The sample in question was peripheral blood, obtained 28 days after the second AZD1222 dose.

CDR3 loop: CASSPPGLASNEQFF. CDR3 nucleotides: TGTGCCAGCAGCCCACCGGGACTAGCATCCAATGAGCAGTTCTTC. The rearrangement joins TRBV7-9 to TRBJ2-1; TRBD2 matches 9 bases. CDR1 and CDR2 (germline): SEHNR, FQNEAQ (reference sequence). V dropped 5 bases and J dropped 6; count of bases not matched to a gene: 8. This CDR3 has 15 residues.